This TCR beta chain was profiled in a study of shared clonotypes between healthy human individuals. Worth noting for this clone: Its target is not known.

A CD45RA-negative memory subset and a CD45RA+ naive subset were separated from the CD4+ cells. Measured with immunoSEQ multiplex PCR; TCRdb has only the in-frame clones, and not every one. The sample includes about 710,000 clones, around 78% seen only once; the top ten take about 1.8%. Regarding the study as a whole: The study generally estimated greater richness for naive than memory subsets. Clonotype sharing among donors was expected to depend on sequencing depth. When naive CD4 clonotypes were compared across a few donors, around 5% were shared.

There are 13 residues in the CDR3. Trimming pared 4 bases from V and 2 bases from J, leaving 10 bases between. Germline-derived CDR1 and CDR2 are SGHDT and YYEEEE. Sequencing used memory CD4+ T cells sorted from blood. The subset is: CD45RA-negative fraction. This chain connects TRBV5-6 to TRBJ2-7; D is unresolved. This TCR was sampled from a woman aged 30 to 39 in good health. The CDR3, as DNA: TGTGCCAGCAGCGGCGGCCGGACCTACGAGCAGTACTTC. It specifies CASSGGRTYEQYF.